This T cell receptor beta chain was retrieved from a study of read filtering for tumor transcriptome and immune sequencing (dated by TCRdb to the early 2020s). Describing the broader study: The cohort was composed of more than 16 male and roughly 13 female patients, with a mean age of about 65 years and an age range of roughly 47 to 90. Under revised international staging, roughly eight patients fell into R-ISS I, 16 into R-ISS II and roughly 7 into R-ISS III. After DNase treatment, whole-transcriptome libraries were prepared with the TruSeq RNA Access Library Prep Kit. Per sample, about 3.5 to 10.27 million TCR-region mapped reads were obtained with IR-seq, compared with only about 80 to 1,400 with RNA-seq. Using the same bone marrow samples, the study compared TCR repertoires obtained by targeted immune repertoire sequencing with those obtained by bulk whole-transcriptome sequencing. One of the main goals was to work out a read-filtering strategy for immune repertoire data, in particular whether clonotypes backed by only a single read should be removed. Study-wide conclusions, independent of this receptor: The sorted CD138-negative fraction was not purified T cells but a mixed bone marrow immune population. In IR-seq, single-read clonotypes were 80% to 90% of clonotypes but 3% to 4% of total reads; in RNA-seq they were around 75% of clonotypes and 35% to 55% of reads. Compared with RNA-seq, IR-seq captured clonotypes at much greater depth and more reliably, and a smaller IR-seq throughput was enough to identify most of the shared clonotypes. The correlation between IR-seq and RNA-seq shared clonotype proportions rose when single-read clonotypes were removed.

Bone marrow was sampled from every patient at the time of active disease. Ficoll-Hypaque density gradient centrifugation was used to isolate bone marrow mononuclear cells. To remove myeloma plasma cells, the cells were labeled with CD138 magnetic microbeads on a MACS separator, and CD138-negative cells were then collected by negative selection. Flow cytometry on an Attune NxT with CD138 antibodies was used to check the purity of the isolated cells. Total RNA was extracted using TRIzol reagent and was quantified on a NanoDrop spectrophotometer. Paired RNA-seq and IR-seq were performed on the CD138-negative bone marrow sample of each patient. The Immunoverse kit was used to build TCR libraries from approximately 410 ng RNA, with molecular barcoded adaptors covering alpha/delta and beta/gamma chains. TCR library preparation used the same RNA that was used for transcriptome sequencing. An Illumina HiSeq 4000 with 2 x 150 cycles was used to sequence the TCR libraries. The authors' analysis ran thus. With MiXCR, TCR reads were aligned to human V, D, J and C references and assembled into CDR3 clonotypes, with quality filtering and error correction included. The tcR package in R was used to analyze clonotype counts and gene usage diversity. For inspection of raw mapping reads, RNA-seq reads were mapped by STAR aligner version 2.5.3a onto GRCh37 of the human genome. To test the effect of sequencing depth on detected clonotypes, IR-seq fastq files were randomly downsampled using Seqtk 1.3. TCRdb ran its own pipeline on the public reads, namely fastp trimming at Q25 and MiXCR clone calling, and kept in-frame beta chains. Each CDR3 protein gets just one entry, which takes the most common genes and DNA from the rows behind it. TCRdb's processing, not the study's, gives the V and J calls here. This sample has around 140,000 distinct CDR3 sequences in its table, and approximately 13% of those were observed once. The ten largest clones add up to more than 6.5% of the sample.

This clonotype was seen at least ten times. Its antigen is currently not known. Base qualities are missing; no much larger clone stands one base away. This clonotype originated in a donor aged 40 or over with multiple myeloma. Sequencing was carried out using a population of CD138-negative cells sorted from bone marrow. The cell subset or site label corresponds to: bone marrow mononuclear cells depleted of CD138+ plasma/myeloma cells by negative magnetic selection.

The CDR3 reads as follows: CASSRGQEAKSPLHF. The DNA sequence is TGCGCCAGCAGCCGGGGACAGGAGGCCAAATCACCCCTCCACTTT. This chain joins TRBV5-1 to TRBJ1-6; 8 central nucleotides agree with TRBD1. V loses 4 bases at its end and J loses 10 bases; junction bases beyond the gene matches: 10. The CDR3 sequence holds 15 residues, the cysteine and phenylalanine included. The CDR3 DNA has 45 bases and is translated from base 1. For CDR1 and CDR2, the germline V gene lists SGHRS and YFSETQ.